This T cell receptor beta chain was profiled in a study of blood T cell repertoires in COVID-19. On the study more broadly: Samples representing acute and convalescent COVID-19 were sourced from the United States, Italy and Spain. The analysed material was cDNA or gDNA that came from T cells, B-cell-depleted T cells, or PBMCs.

The V end was cut by 2 bases, the J end by 5 bases, with 7 bases between. The CDR3 has 13 amino acids. The germline V gene encodes CDR1 MNHNS and CDR2 SASEGT. Clones were sequenced by immunoSEQ multiplex PCR, and TCRdb holds only the in-frame ones, with some missing. The data hold about 110,000 clones, with 84% observed a single time. This TCR was sampled from a woman between 55 and 75 years old with acute or convalescent COVID-19. Sequenced material: peripheral blood. This chain uses TRBV6-1 with TRBJ1-5; D is unresolved. Written as DNA, the CDR3 is TGTGCCAGCAGTGAAAGAGGATATCAGCCCCAGCATTTT. It encodes CASSERGYQPQHF.